Each of the 17 T cell receptor beta chains below was sequenced from the same sample in a study of tumor-infiltrating lymphocytes in primary liver carcinoma. With roughly 0.5 ug total RNA as template and a constant-region primer, TCR beta cDNA was made. For TCR beta, libraries were produced by three nested multiplex PCR rounds using slightly modified ARM-PCR. Investigators reported that the first two PCR rounds, at roughly 10 cycles each, used TRBV1-TRBV30 forward primers with a C-beta reverse primer. One entry per CDR3 protein, called by TCRdb with MiXCR from the multiplex PCR reads. The table includes about 200,000 distinct CDR3 sequences, roughly two thirds detected once. RNA was extracted from whole blood without cell sorting, alongside germline DNA. The sequenced sample was peripheral blood. Receptor source: an older woman with primary liver carcinoma and hepatitis B virus infection.

The sample holds a few counts of this clonotype. This sequence joins TRBV13 and TRBJ1-2, with 7 bases matching TRBD1. CDR3 length: 14 residues. Germline V gene lookup returns CDR1 PRHDT and CDR2 FYEKMQ (reference sequence). The V and J ends lost 4 bases and 5 bases, in that order; junction bases with no gene match: 7. CDR3 DNA sequence: TGTGCCAGCAGCTACGGCAGGGGGAGTTATGGCTACACCTTC. This encodes CASSYGRGSYGYTF.

With regard to this clonotype: A read error may produce the germline difference seen at one junction end. The chain employs TRBV2 and TRBJ2-7; TRBD2 matches at 8 bases. This CDR3 region has 16 residues. The germline V gene encodes CDR1 SNHLY and CDR2 FYNNEI. Here the CDR3 DNA reads TGTGCCAGCAGGGAAGGACTAGCTGAGCGAAACTACGAGCAGTACTTC. Its translation: CASREGLAERNYEQYF.

This clonotype was counted at least ten times. This chain connects TRBV11-2 to TRBJ2-1; TRBD1 matches 7 bases. The CDR3 extends over 16 amino acids. After removal of 5 bases from V and 5 bases from J, the junction contained 12 bases not matched to a gene. Per the germline V gene, CDR1 is SGHAT and CDR2 is FQNNGV. The CDR3 reads CASSPLGAGQDNEQFF. In DNA, the CDR3 is TGTGCCAGCAGCCCGCTAGGGGCCGGACAGGACAATGAGCAGTTCTTC. The full variable domain, with the rest looked up from reference TRBV11-2 and TRBJ2-1, is EAGVAQSPRYKIIEKRQSVAFWCNPISGHATLYWYQQILGQGPKLLIQFQNNGVVDDSQLPKDRFSAERLKGVDSTLKIQPAKLEDSAVYLCASSPLGAGQDNEQFFGPGTRLTVL.

Points on this clonotype: Germline and junction disagree at one end, which may indicate a read error. The chain uses TRBV11-2 and TRBJ1-1; D not certain. Looked up from germline, CDR1 is SGHAT and CDR2 is FQNNGV. The CDR3 has 13 amino acids. The CDR3 DNA follows: TGTCCCAGCGGCAGTGTTTATTACACTGAAGCTTTCTTT. This encodes CPSGSVYYTEAFF.

This clonotype has a count of ten or more. This sequence joins TRBV11-2 and TRBJ2-2; TRBD2 aligns across 7 bases. In germline, CDR1 is SGHAT, CDR2 FQNNGV. This CDR3 contains 16 residues. J gave up 4 bases and V 5 bases, and 10 bases lay outside the gene matches. Here the CDR3 DNA reads TGTGCCAGCAGCCCCACGGGGAGGGCGGGCACCGGGGAGCTGTTTTTT. This translates into CASSPTGRAGTGELFF.

In regard to this clonotype: Being one base from a much bigger clone, this may be a read error. The V call is TRBV6-6, the J call TRBJ2-5; D is undetermined. V was pared by 1 base and J by 3 bases, with 9 bases between. The CDR3 runs 14 residues. Germline lookup yields CDR1 MNHNY and CDR2 SVGAGI (reference sequence). The CDR3 protein is CASSYWDVKETQYF. CDR3 in DNA: TGTGCCAGCAGTTACTGGGATGTGAAAGAGACCCAGTACTTC.

A note on this clonotype: A much larger clone is a single base away; this may be a read error. The chain is built from TRBV12-3 or TRBV12-4 and TRBJ2-7; 9 positions match TRBD1. The CDR3 totals 15 residues. This chain's CDR3 is CTSSQGTGRTHEQYF. The CDR3 region has the DNA TGTACCAGCAGCCAAGGGACAGGGAGAACTCACGAGCAGTACTTC.

The chain recombines TRBV11-2 with TRBJ2-3; TRBD2 matches 7 bases. The CDR3 runs to 14 residues. Germline values: CDR1 SGHAT, CDR2 FQNNGV. Germline trimming cut 2 bases from V and 12 bases from J; bases unmatched to any gene: 11. The CDR3 loop reads CASSLLAGSDIQYF. The DNA of the CDR3 is TGTGCCAGCAGCTTATTAGCGGGCTCAGATATTCAGTATTTT.

In regard to this clonotype: The junction shows a germline mismatch at one end, possibly a read error. This rearrangement joins TRBV29-1 to TRBJ1-1; unclear D gene. In germline, CDR1 is SQVTM, CDR2 ANQGSEA. This CDR3 region has 13 residues. CDR3: CSVEWRSLTEAFF. CDR3 coding DNA: TGCAGCGTTGAGTGGCGGAGTTTGACTGAGGCTTTCTTT.

There are many counts of this clonotype. The V gene is TRBV6-6, the J gene TRBJ2-5; D remains unclear. Germline V gives CDR1 MNHNY, CDR2 SVGAGI (reference sequence). The CDR3 has 13 amino acids. V lost 5 bases and J 2 bases, leaving 9 bases between the germline ends. The CDR3, as DNA: TGTGCCAGCAGTAGTGACACTCAAGAGACCCAGTACTTC. Its protein product is CASSSDTQETQYF.

On this clonotype: A much larger clone differs from this one at a single base, so this may be a read error. CDR3 bases: TGTGCCAGCTCGGGGAGAGTTTCTGGAGATACGCAGTATTTT. It specifies CASSGRVSGDTQYF. The V gene is TRBV6-6, the J gene TRBJ2-3; possibly TRBD2 for D (5 bases). The CDR3 sequence is 14 residues long. The V gene lost 8 bases and the J gene lost 5 bases, with 17 bases spanning the gap. From germline, CDR1 is MNHNY and CDR2 SVGAGI (reference sequence).

Notes on this clonotype: The junction departs from the called germline gene at one end, perhaps through a read error. The chain has TRBV6-5 and TRBJ1-1; D gene ambiguous. CDR1 and CDR2 (germline): MNHEY, SVGAGI. The CDR3 is 15 residues long. The CDR3, as DNA: TGTGCCAGCAGTCCCCGCGGGGATCTGAACACTGAAGCTTCCTTT. Its protein is CASSPRGDLNTEASF.

This clonotype came up many times. The J gene is TRBJ1-5, the V gene TRBV7-8; possibly TRBD1 for D (5 bases). V dropped 0 bases and J dropped 4 bases, with 10 bases sitting between them. From germline, CDR1 is SGHVS and CDR2 FQNEAQ. This CDR3 spans 15 amino acids. The CDR3 DNA reads TGTGCCAGCAGCTTAGCCTTGACAGAAAATCAGCCCCAGCATTTT. Translation: CASSLALTENQPQHF.

This clonotype occurred a few times. One end of the junction varies from germline; a read error may be responsible. The chain recombines TRBV11-2 with TRBJ2-2; a weak D match, TRBD2 (6 bases). Germline CDR1 reads SGHAT; CDR2 reads FQNNGV. The CDR3 sequence is 15 residues long. The CDR3, as DNA: TGTGCCAGCAGCCTACGCGGGGCTCACACCGGGGAGCTGCTTTTT. Its translation: CASSLRGAHTGELLF. Together with reference TRBV11-2 and TRBJ2-2, the CDR3 gives the full variable domain: EAGVAQSPRYKIIEKRQSVAFWCNPISGHATLYWYQQILGQGPKLLIQFQNNGVVDDSQLPKDRFSAERLKGVDSTLKIQPAKLEDSAVYLCASSLRGAHTGELLFGEGSRLTVL.

This clonotype occurred a few times. A much larger clone differs from this one at a single base, so this may be a read error. The J gene is TRBJ2-7, the V gene TRBV12-3 or TRBV12-4; D might be TRBD1 or TRBD2, each matching 6 bases. This CDR3 comprises 15 residues. This CDR3 reads CTSSRRGWGAYEQYF. CDR3 bases: TGTACCAGCAGTCGTAGAGGGTGGGGGGCTTACGAGCAGTACTTC.

This clonotype was counted at least ten times. The gene calls are TRBV6-5 and TRBJ2-5; 11 positions agree with TRBD2. V lost 4 bases, J lost 2 bases, and 6 bases stayed unmatched. Germline V gives CDR1 MNHEY, CDR2 SVGAGI. CDR3 length: 16 amino acids. CDR3 DNA sequence: TGTGCCAGCAGTTTTTCCGGGACTAGCGGTCAAGAGACCCAGTACTTC. Amino acids: CASSFSGTSGQETQYF.

The gene calls are TRBV7-8 and TRBJ2-7; D gene unclear. The CDR3 covers 15 residues. V gave up 0 bases and J gave up 4 bases, with 13 bases separating them. From germline, CDR1 is SGHVS and CDR2 FQNEAQ. The CDR3 DNA is TGTGCCAGCAGCTTAGCGCAGGTACCTCCGTACGAGCAGTACTTC. Translated: CASSLAQVPPYEQYF.